The 21 T cell receptor beta chains below all came from one sample that was sequenced in a study of radiation and T cells in renal cell carcinoma. The protocol was immunoSEQ multiplex PCR, while the TCRdb copy is restricted to in-frame clones and leaves out a portion. This sample carries around 16,000 clones, 58% of them seen once, and the ten largest clones take about 9%. Sample treatment: treatment-naive control, cytoreductive nephrectomy. The sequences come from tumor tissue, collected from a patient whose treatment was nephrectomy without radiotherapy. The receptors shown here come from a man aged 40-49 years with renal cell carcinoma.

J is TRBJ2-3 and V is TRBV28; 8 bases agree with TRBD1. V was clipped by 7 bases and J by 5 bases; unmatched bases: 8. This CDR3 contains 14 residues. Germline V CDR1 and CDR2: MDHEN, SYDVKM. The CDR3 DNA is TGTGCCAGCACCTCAGGACAGGGCGTAGATACGCAGTATTTT. Translation: CASTSGQGVDTQYF.

The chain is built from TRBV5-1 and TRBJ1-2; a possible D gene is TRBD1 (5 bases). The germline CDR1 and CDR2 sequences are SGHRS and YFSETQ. The V end was cut by 1 base, the J end by 3 bases, with 10 bases between. The CDR3 length is 14 residues. The CDR3 is CASSLWGGDYGYTF. The CDR3 region has the DNA TGCGCCAGCAGCTTGTGGGGGGGAGACTATGGCTACACCTTC.

This chain joins TRBV7-9 and TRBJ1-2, with a possible D match to TRBD1 (6 bases). The CDR3 extends over 16 amino acids. Germline-derived CDR1 and CDR2 are SEHNR and FQNEAQ (reference sequence). V lost 1 base to trimming and J lost 0 bases, with 12 bases between them. The CDR3 nucleotides read TGTGCCAGCAGCTTAGGGTCGGCAGGGGCTAACTATGGCTACACCTTC. This codes for CASSLGSAGANYGYTF. Based on the CDR3 plus reference TRBV7-9 and TRBJ1-2, the full variable domain is DTGVSQNPRHKITKRGQNVTFRCDPISEHNRLYWYRQTLGQGPEFLTYFQNEAQLEKSRLLSDRFSAERPKGSFSTLEIQRTEQGDSAMYLCASSLGSAGANYGYTFGSGTRLTVV.

J is TRBJ2-7 and V is TRBV4-2; tentatively, D is TRBD1 (5 bases). CDR3 length equals 15 residues. Germline-derived CDR1 and CDR2 are LGHNA and YNFKEQ. V lost 5 bases to trimming and J lost 3 bases, with 17 bases between them. In nucleotides, the CDR3 is TGTGCCAGCAGCTTGGCCTCAGGGTATGGCTACGAGCAGTACTTC. It is translated as CASSLASGYGYEQYF.

The chain is built from TRBV25-1 and TRBJ2-7; possibly TRBD1 for D (6 bases). This CDR3 is 16 amino acids long. V shed 4 bases and J shed 3 bases, with 19 bases lying between them. Germline loops: CDR1 MGHDK, CDR2 SYGVNS. The CDR3 nucleotides read TGTGCCAGCAGTGCCATAGGGCAGGGGATTAACTACGAGCAGTACTTC. Its translation: CASSAIGQGINYEQYF.

The chain joins TRBV14 to TRBJ2-2, with D unclear. Trimming took 1 base from V and 4 from J, leaving 1 base between them. The length of the CDR3 is 12 residues. In germline, CDR1 is SGHDN, CDR2 FVKESK. This CDR3 reads CASSQATGELFF. The CDR3 DNA follows: TGTGCCAGCAGCCAAGCCACCGGGGAGCTGTTTTTT.

This chain uses TRBV9 with TRBJ1-4, with D perhaps matching TRBD1 (6 bases). Germline V CDR1 and CDR2: SGDLS, YYNGEE. Trimming removed 3 bases at V and 8 bases at J, with 14 bases between. CDR3 length: 14 residues. DNA of the CDR3: TGTGCCAGCAGCGCCCCCAGGGGTGACGAAAAACTGTTTTTT. Amino acid sequence: CASSAPRGDEKLFF.

The chain links TRBV7-8 to TRBJ1-4; no definite D call. V lost 1 base and J lost 6, with 15 bases in between. Looked up from germline, CDR1 is SGHVS and CDR2 is FQNEAQ. The CDR3 is 16 amino acids. The CDR3 DNA sequence: TGTGCCAGCAGCTTAGTCCGCCAGGTTGAGGATGAAAAACTGTTTTTT. Residues: CASSLVRQVEDEKLFF.

The rearrangement joins TRBV5-4 to TRBJ1-6; possible D gene TRBD1, 6 bases. Germline CDR1 reads SGHNT; CDR2 reads YYREEE (reference sequence). Trimming cost V 2 bases and J 6 bases, with 12 bases left between them. The CDR3 spans 15 residues. The CDR3 DNA reads TGTGCCAGCAGCTTTACAGGACAGAGTAATTCACCCCTCCACTTT. Amino acids: CASSFTGQSNSPLHF.

The CDR3 reads CASSDSGANVLTF. CDR3 nucleotides: TGTGCCAGCAGCGACTCTGGGGCCAACGTCCTGACTTTC. The rearrangement uses TRBV7-9 and TRBJ2-6; no firm D call. Trimming removed 5 bases from V and 0 bases from J, with 2 bases in between. This CDR3 is 13 amino acids long. Germline V lookup: CDR1 SEHNR, CDR2 FQNEAQ (reference sequence).

In its sample, this clone was seen a few times. This chain connects TRBV2 to TRBJ1-4, with a weak D call TRBD1 (6 bases). V gave up 3 bases and J gave up 11 bases, with 16 bases separating them. This CDR3 is 14 amino acids long. The V gene's germline CDR1 is SNHLY and CDR2 FYNNEI. In nucleotides, the CDR3 is TGTGCCAGCAGTGATCACAGGGTCCAAGAGAAACTGTTTTTT. It specifies CASSDHRVQEKLFF.

The chain uses TRBV19 and TRBJ2-5, with unresolved D. Germline CDR1 reads LNHDA; CDR2 reads SQIVND (reference sequence). The ends were cut back, 5 bases at V and 3 bases at J, with 13 bases in the middle. The CDR3 extends over 14 amino acids. DNA for the CDR3: TGTGCCAGTAGTGCAGTCAGTGGCGAAGAGACCCAGTACTTC. Protein: CASSAVSGEETQYF. Drawing the rest from reference TRBV19 and TRBJ2-5, the complete variable domain is DGGITQSPKYLFRKEGQNVTLSCEQNLNHDAMYWYRQDPGQGLRLIYYSQIVNDFQKGDIAEGYSVSREKKESFPLTVTSAQKNPTAFYLCASSAVSGEETQYFGPGTRLLVL.

This clone turned up a few times. V gene TRBV19 combines with J gene TRBJ1-5; D ambiguous. Deletions cut 1 base from V and 4 bases from J, with 5 bases between. Germline V gene sequence: CDR1 LNHDA, CDR2 SQIVND (reference sequence). This CDR3 has 13 residues. CDR3 region: CASSIAGNQPQHF. In DNA, the CDR3 is TGTGCCAGTAGTATAGCCGGTAATCAGCCCCAGCATTTT.

This clone came up a few times. J is TRBJ2-5 and V is TRBV9; D could derive from TRBD1 or TRBD2 (5 bases each). The V end was cut by 3 bases, the J end by 1 base, with 13 bases between. The CDR3 spans 15 residues. From germline, CDR1 is SGDLS and CDR2 YYNGEE. The CDR3 region has the DNA TGTGCCAGCAGCGGGTGGGGGTCCCGCCAAGAGACCCAGTACTTC. Translation gives CASSGWGSRQETQYF.

The rearrangement uses TRBV7-4 and TRBJ1-4; 7 nucleotides line up with TRBD1. CDR3 length: 16 residues. The V gene's germline CDR1 is SGHVT and CDR2 SQSDAQ. The V and J ends lost 7 bases and 8 bases, in that order; junction bases with no gene match: 16. This CDR3 is CASTRRQGSFTEKLFF. In nucleotides, the CDR3 is TGTGCCAGCACCAGGAGACAGGGTTCTTTTACGGAAAAACTGTTTTTT. The variable domain in full, completed from reference TRBV7-4 and TRBJ1-4, reads GAGVSQSPRYKVAKRGRDVALRCDSISGHVTLYWYRQTLGQGSEVLTYSQSDAQRDKSGRPSGRFSAERPERSVSTLKIQRTEQGDSAVYLCASTRRQGSFTEKLFFGSGTQLSVL.

This clone has a handful of counts. This chain connects TRBV19 to TRBJ2-1, with D perhaps assigned TRBD1 or TRBD2 (5 bases each). Trimming shortened V by 10 bases and J by 9 bases, and 19 bases separated the two germline ends. The CDR3 has 13 amino acids. Germline V lookup: CDR1 LNHDA, CDR2 SQIVND (reference sequence). CDR3 nucleotides: TGTGCCACGGGCCGGGACGAGGTGGGTGAGCAGTTCTTC. Translation gives CATGRDEVGEQFF.

This clone was counted a single time. J is TRBJ1-1 and V is TRBV6-1; 7 bases are shared with TRBD1. The germline V gene encodes CDR1 MNHNS and CDR2 SASEGT. Germline trimming cut 4 bases from V and 4 bases from J; bases unmatched to any gene: 6. This CDR3 region has 14 residues. CDR3 in DNA: TGTGCCAGCAGTGTTCAGGGGGGAGTCACTGAAGCTTTCTTT. Its translation is CASSVQGGVTEAFF.

This chain uses TRBV28 with TRBJ1-1; 10 positions agree with TRBD1. The CDR3 spans 15 residues. V shed 6 bases and J 3 bases; nucleotides not matched to a gene: 7. In germline, CDR1 is MDHEN, CDR2 SYDVKM. CDR3 in DNA: TGTGCCAGCAGCTCCCCCGGACAGGGGGACACTGAAGCTTTCTTT. Translating it yields CASSSPGQGDTEAFF.

The chain is built from TRBV11-2 and TRBJ2-3; TRBD2 might be the D (6 bases). The CDR3 spans 15 residues. Germline CDR1 SGHAT, CDR2 FQNNGV. V was trimmed by 0 bases and J by 2 bases, leaving 9 bases between them. CDR3 nucleotides: TGTGCCAGCAGCTTAGATTTAGCGGTCACAGATACGCAGTATTTT. It encodes CASSLDLAVTDTQYF.

The CDR3 sequence: CASMDKGRGSNQPQHF. DNA of the CDR3: TGTGCCAGCATGGACAAGGGCCGGGGGAGCAATCAGCCCCAGCATTTT. This chain connects TRBV27 to TRBJ1-5, with a weak D call TRBD1 (5 bases). The CDR3 loop spans 16 amino acids. Trimming pared 7 bases from V and 1 base from J, leaving 17 bases between. Germline CDR1 reads MNHEY; CDR2 reads SMNVEV (reference sequence).

The gene calls are TRBV19 and TRBJ1-1; 8 nucleotides match TRBD1. This CDR3 comprises 13 residues. CDR1 and CDR2 from the germline V gene are LNHDA and SQIVND (reference sequence). V was pared by 4 bases and J by 11 bases, with 9 bases of the junction left unmatched. The CDR3 nucleotides are TGTGCCAGTAGTACCCGACAGGGGACGAAGGCTTTCTTT. It yields the protein CASSTRQGTKAFF.